This is a list of T cell receptor beta chains from one sample in a study of OX40 agonist ivuxolimab in advanced cancers. Clones were sequenced by immunoSEQ multiplex PCR, and TCRdb holds only the in-frame ones, with some missing. The sample has around 56,000 clones, about 83% seen once; the top ten hold roughly 5%. The sample was CD4+ or CD8+ T cells sorted from blood, taken in a trial of the OX40 agonist ivuxolimab. These receptors all come from an adult with an advanced solid tumor such as melanoma, head and neck, liver or kidney cancer. Both conserved end residues are part of each CDR3. D genes are given only for firm matches. Not all rows give a size; the values are once, few, many and, for expanded clones, a class.

clone_size d_call j_call v_call cdr3_aa cdr3_nt
. . TRBJ1-6 TRBV6-6 CASRGNNSPLHF TGTGCCAGCAGGGGTAATAATTCACCCCTCCACTTT
. . TRBJ2-1 TRBV6-5 CASSNEGYEQFF TGTGCCAGCAGTAACGAGGGATATGAGCAGTTCTTC
. . TRBJ2-7 TRBV21-1 CASSQGQNEQYF TGTGCCAGCAGCCAGGGCCAAAACGAGCAGTACTTC
. . TRBJ2-1 TRBV13 CASSFWSPNGNEQFF TGTGCCAGCAGCTTTTGGTCACCCAATGGGAATGAGCAGTTCTTC
. TRBD2 TRBJ2-3 TRBV5-1 CASSWGLAGDTQYF TGCGCCAGCAGCTGGGGACTAGCGGGTGATACGCAGTATTTT
. . TRBJ2-7 TRBV6-5 CASSSVGSGGSYEQYF TGTGCCAGCAGTTCCGTGGGTAGCGGCGGTTCCTACGAGCAGTACTTC
. . TRBJ2-3 TRBV27 CASSGVSSGTDTQYF TGTGCCAGCAGTGGGGTTTCTAGCGGCACAGATACGCAGTATTTT
. TRBD1 TRBJ1-5 TRBV27 CASSRTGRNQPQHF TGTGCCAGCAGTCGGACAGGCCGCAATCAGCCCCAGCATTTT
. . TRBJ1-2 TRBV7-9 CASSLAGAGYGYTF TGTGCCAGCAGCTTAGCAGGGGCTGGCTATGGCTACACCTTC
. . TRBJ2-4 TRBV6-1 CASSEAATAQYF TGTGCCAGCAGTGAAGCGGCGACAGCCCAGTACTTC
. TRBD1 TRBJ2-4 TRBV2 CASSGPGQKNIQYF TGTGCCAGCAGTGGTCCGGGACAGAAAAACATTCAGTACTTC
. . TRBJ1-5 TRBV18 CASSPSENQPQHF TGTGCCAGCTCACCCTCGGAAAATCAGCCCCAGCATTTT
. . TRBJ2-3 TRBV15 CATSRTRGPGDTQYF TGTGCCACCAGCAGAACCAGGGGTCCCGGTGATACGCAGTATTTT
. . TRBJ2-7 TRBV7-9 CASSLAEGEQYF TGTGCCAGCAGCTTAGCAGAGGGCGAGCAGTACTTC
few . TRBJ1-6 TRBV28 CASRDRLRDSPLHF TGTGCCAGCAGAGACAGGTTACGCGATTCACCCCTCCACTTT
. . TRBJ2-3 TRBV28 CASSPLNTDTQYF TGTGCCAGCAGTCCTCTGAACACAGATACGCAGTATTTT
. . TRBJ2-1 TRBV5-5 CASSQIYPARLYNEQFF TGTGCCAGCAGCCAGATCTATCCAGCGAGGCTCTACAATGAGCAGTTCTTC
. . TRBJ2-7 TRBV6-5 CASSYQGQKRDEQYF TGTGCCAGCAGTTACCAGGGACAAAAAAGGGACGAGCAGTACTTC
. . TRBJ1-2 TRBV11-2 CASSLVQASGLFYGYTF TGTGCCAGCAGCTTAGTTCAGGCCTCCGGCTTATTTTATGGCTACACCTTC
. . TRBJ1-1 TRBV6-6 CASSRRQNTEAFF TGTGCCAGCAGTCGACGGCAGAACACTGAAGCTTTCTTT
. . TRBJ1-2 TRBV9 CASSVAGPNYGYTF TGTGCCAGCAGCGTCGCAGGGCCTAACTATGGCTACACCTTC
. TRBD2 TRBJ2-1 TRBV9 CASSTPGTNSQFF TGTGCCAGCAGCACCCCCGGGACTAACTCTCAGTTCTTC
. . TRBJ1-1 TRBV4-2 CASSQVRPGGTEAFF TGTGCCAGCAGCCAAGTGCGACCGGGCGGGACTGAAGCTTTCTTT
few TRBD1 TRBJ2-7 TRBV27 CASSLRRTGPLAF TGTGCCAGCAGTTTGCGACGGACAGGGCCCCTTGCCTTC
. . TRBJ2-3 TRBV19 CASSILDTQYF TGTGCCAGTAGTATTTTAGATACGCAGTATTTT
. TRBD2 TRBJ2-5 TRBV28 CASSLASGAVETQYF TGTGCCAGCAGTTTGGCTAGCGGGGCCGTAGAGACCCAGTACTTC
. . TRBJ1-3 TRBV28 CASSQTAGNGNTIYF TGTGCCAGCAGTCAGACGGCCGGTAATGGAAACACCATATATTTT
few . TRBJ2-2 TRBV4-1 CASSQGLRGVNTGELFF TGCGCCAGCAGCCAAGGCCTGCGGGGCGTGAACACCGGGGAGCTGTTTTTT
few . TRBJ1-3 TRBV2 CASSEQDFSGNTIYF TGTGCCAGCAGCGAACAGGATTTCTCTGGAAACACCATATATTTT
. TRBD2 TRBJ2-7 TRBV7-6 CASSLERTSGVPSYEQYF TGTGCCAGCAGCTTAGAAAGGACTAGCGGAGTTCCCTCCTACGAGCAGTACTTC
. TRBD1 TRBJ1-5 TRBV7-9 CASSPTGSSQPQHF TGTGCCAGCAGCCCGACAGGGAGCAGTCAGCCCCAGCATTTT
. TRBD2 TRBJ2-2 TRBV18 CASSGLAGVTGELFF TGTGCCAGCTCTGGACTAGCGGGGGTCACCGGGGAGCTGTTTTTT
. . TRBJ1-2 TRBV10-3 CAVSESAGAYGYTF TGTGCCGTCAGTGAGTCGGCGGGCGCCTATGGCTACACCTTC
. TRBD1 TRBJ2-2 TRBV2 CASRGTGGPGELFF TGTGCCAGCAGAGGGACAGGGGGCCCCGGGGAGCTGTTTTTT
. . TRBJ2-7 TRBV9 CASSVRQADYEQYF TGTGCCAGCAGCGTCAGGCAGGCGGATTACGAGCAGTACTTC
. TRBD2 TRBJ2-5 TRBV7-3 CAIPGLGCYF TGTGCCATACCGGGACTAGGTTGCTACTTC
. . TRBJ2-1 TRBV19 CASSIDLLARGNEQFF TGTGCCAGTAGTATAGATCTGCTAGCGAGGGGGAATGAGCAGTTCTTC